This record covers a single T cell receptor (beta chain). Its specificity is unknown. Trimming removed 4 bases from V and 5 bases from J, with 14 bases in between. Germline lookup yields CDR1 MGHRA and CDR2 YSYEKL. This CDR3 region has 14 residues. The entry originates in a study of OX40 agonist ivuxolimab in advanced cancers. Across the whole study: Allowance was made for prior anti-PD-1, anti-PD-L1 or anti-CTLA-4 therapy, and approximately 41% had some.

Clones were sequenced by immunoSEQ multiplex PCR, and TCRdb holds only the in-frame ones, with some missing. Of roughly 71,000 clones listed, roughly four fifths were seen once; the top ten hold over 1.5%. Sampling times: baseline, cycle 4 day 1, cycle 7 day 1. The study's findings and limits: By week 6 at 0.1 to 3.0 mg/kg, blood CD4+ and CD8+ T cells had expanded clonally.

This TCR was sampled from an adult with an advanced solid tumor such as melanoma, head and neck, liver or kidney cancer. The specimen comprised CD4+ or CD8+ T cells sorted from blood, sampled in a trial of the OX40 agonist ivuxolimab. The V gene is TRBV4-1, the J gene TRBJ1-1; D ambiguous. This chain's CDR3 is CASSRSDRRTEAFF. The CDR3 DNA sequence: TGCGCCAGCAGCCGTTCGGACCGCCGGACTGAAGCTTTCTTT.